The TCR beta chain described here comes from a study of shared T cell receptors in the human thymus. This CDR3 is 14 amino acids long. In germline, CDR1 is SGHDT, CDR2 YYEEEE. The V gene end was trimmed by 8 bases and the J gene end by 3 bases; junction bases not matched to a gene: 10. Produced via immunoSEQ multiplex PCR; TCRdb's table is partial and in-frame only. The sample carries some 660,000 clones, around 87% recorded once. In addition, the sample was reused for a study of human thymus T cells.

This TCR was recovered from a boy under three years old with a congenital heart defect. The sample was thymocytes. This chain uses TRBV5-6 with TRBJ2-5; 7 nucleotides agree with TRBD2. The CDR3 loop reads CASFCGEGKETQYF. The CDR3 bases are TGTGCCAGTTTTTGCGGGGAGGGAAAAGAGACCCAGTACTTC.